This TCR beta chain was sequenced for a study of T cell responses to AZD1222 COVID-19 vaccine. Study-wide findings and caveats: A mostly white British donor set with more females was recruited, and clonal diversity was possibly underestimated. Nearly half of spike-specific TCRs reportedly target variant regions that are unmutated in the B.1.351 and B.1.1.7 variants.

On this clone: Its target is unknown.

Measured with immunoSEQ multiplex PCR; TCRdb has only the in-frame clones, and not every one. This sample has 95,000 to 150,000 clones, with less than 95% found just once. The sample in question was peripheral blood, obtained on day 0 of MenACWY control vaccination. The clonotype originates from an adult in good health.

DNA for the CDR3: TGTGCCAGCAGCTATTCCCCGGGGGGGAGAGATACGCAGTATTTT. Translating gives CASSYSPGGRDTQYF. The rearrangement uses TRBV11-2 and TRBJ2-3, with 8 positions matching TRBD2. The CDR3 covers 15 residues. Germline V gives CDR1 SGHAT, CDR2 FQNNGV. The V gene end was trimmed by 4 bases and the J gene end by 5 bases; junction bases not matched to a gene: 8.